These 19 T cell receptor beta chains came from one sample sequenced in a study of blood T cell repertoires in COVID-19. Profiled with immunoSEQ multiplex PCR; TCRdb holds only in-frame clones, not every one. The sample yields roughly 360,000 clones, about 87% seen once. Specimen: PBMCs or T cells enriched from blood (not recorded which). The receptors stem from a man aged 25 to 45 who had recovered from COVID-19.

The chain recombines TRBV5-1 with TRBJ1-2, with 8 bases lining up with TRBD1. V gave up 0 bases and J gave up 8 bases; unmatched junction bases: 9. The CDR3 length is 15 residues. Germline values: CDR1 SGHRS, CDR2 YFSETQ. The CDR3 coding sequence is TGCGCCAGCAGCTTGGCCTTGGACAGGGCAAGCGGCTACACCTTC. Its translation: CASSLALDRASGYTF.

The rearrangement links TRBV6-6 to TRBJ2-5; 7 bases are shared with TRBD1. The CDR3 spans 14 residues. V lost 10 bases and J lost 4; bases outside the gene matches: 12. In germline, CDR1 is MNHNY, CDR2 SVGAGI (reference sequence). The CDR3 region is CAISPQGVGETQYF. Written as DNA, the CDR3 is TGTGCCATCTCCCCCCAGGGGGTGGGAGAGACCCAGTACTTC.

The gene calls are TRBV30 and TRBJ2-4, with D perhaps TRBD2 (5 bases). This CDR3 spans 13 amino acids. Germline V gene lookup returns CDR1 GTSNPN and CDR2 SVGIG (reference sequence). The V end lost 1 base, the J end lost 6 bases, and 10 bases lay between the germline ends. CDR3 protein: CAWSGIRGNIQYF. CDR3 nucleotide sequence: TGTGCCTGGAGTGGAATCCGGGGAAACATTCAGTACTTC. Complete variable domain (other parts from reference TRBV30 and TRBJ2-4): SQTIHQWPATLVQPVGSPLSLECTVEGTSNPNLYWYRQAAGRGLQLLFYSVGIGQISSEVPQNLSASRPQDRQFILSSKKLLLSDSGFYLCAWSGIRGNIQYFGAGTRLSVL.

V usage is TRBV7-9 and J usage is TRBJ2-1; 9 bases agree with TRBD2. The V gene end was trimmed by 5 bases and the J gene end by 4 bases; junction bases not matched to a gene: 9. Per the germline V gene, CDR1 is SEHNR and CDR2 is FQNEAQ (reference sequence). The CDR3 totals 16 residues. CDR3 bases: TGTGCCAGCAGCAACCCCCGGGCGGGGGGGTACAATGAGCAGTTCTTC. This gives the protein CASSNPRAGGYNEQFF.

Many counts were recorded for this clone. This rearrangement joins TRBV9 to TRBJ2-2; no clear D gene. Between the trimmed V and J ends, which lost 3 bases and 4 bases, there was a span of 4 bases. Germline loops: CDR1 SGDLS, CDR2 YYNGEE. The CDR3 covers 12 residues. The DNA for the CDR3 is TGTGCCAGCAGCGCAGTCACCGGGGAGCTGTTTTTT. Its translation: CASSAVTGELFF.

Concerning this clone itself: Other nucleotide sequences in the sample specify the same CDR3. The J gene is TRBJ2-1, the V gene TRBV6-1; TRBD2 matches 12 bases. Losses at the gene ends were 2 bases for V and 7 bases for J; bases not matched to a gene: 3. The CDR3 consists of 15 residues. The germline gives CDR1 MNHNS, CDR2 SASEGT. The CDR3 protein is CASSELAGGRNEQFF. Here the CDR3 DNA reads TGTGCCAGCAGTGAACTAGCGGGGGGGCGGAATGAGCAGTTCTTC.

The chain links TRBV30 to TRBJ1-1; TRBD1 matches 9 bases. The J segment lost 11 bases and the V segment lost 1 base, leaving 8 bases of the junction unmatched. In germline, CDR1 is GTSNPN, CDR2 SVGIG (reference sequence). CDR3 length: 13 residues. CDR3 nucleotide sequence: TGTGCCTGGAGTGCCGGGACAGGGTTGGTCGCTTTCTTT. It encodes CAWSAGTGLVAFF.

The V call is TRBV27, the J call TRBJ1-5; TRBD1 agrees at 7 bases. The length of the CDR3 is 17 residues. Trimming removed 4 bases from V and 0 bases from J; junction bases left unmatched: 9. Germline V gene lookup returns CDR1 MNHEY and CDR2 SMNVEV (reference sequence). Here the CDR3 DNA reads TGTGCCAGCAGTTCTTGGACAGGAACTTATAGCAATCAGCCCCAGCATTTT. Its translation is CASSSWTGTYSNQPQHF.

The table lists this clone with a count of one. V usage is TRBV6-2 or TRBV6-3 and J usage is TRBJ2-1, with a weak D call TRBD1 (5 bases). The CDR3 has 13 residues. Germline V gene data show CDR1 as MNHEY and CDR2 as SVGEGT. Trimming left V 2 bases short and J 10 bases short, with 12 bases between. DNA for the CDR3: TGTGCCAGCAGTTACCGCGGTGGGGCGGAGCAGTTCTTC. Protein product: CASSYRGGAEQFF.

The chain uses TRBV7-8 and TRBJ1-1; TRBD1 is a possible D gene (5 bases). There are 15 residues in the CDR3. V was trimmed by 0 bases and J by 0 bases, leaving 8 bases between them. CDR1 is SGHVS and CDR2 is FQNEAQ in the germline V gene. The CDR3 here is CASSLAEGMNTEAFF. CDR3 bases: TGTGCCAGCAGCTTAGCGGAGGGGATGAACACTGAAGCTTTCTTT.

V gene TRBV9 combines with J gene TRBJ2-2, with D unclear. This CDR3 is 12 amino acids long. V was trimmed by 4 bases and J by 5 bases, leaving 6 bases between them. Germline-derived CDR1 and CDR2 are SGDLS and YYNGEE. The CDR3 sequence is CASSLSTGELFF. In nucleotides, the CDR3 is TGTGCCAGCAGCCTAAGTACCGGGGAGCTGTTTTTT.

The rearrangement joins TRBV4-2 to TRBJ2-5, with TRBD2 matching over 7 bases. The V gene end was trimmed by 4 bases and the J gene end by 5 bases; junction bases not matched to a gene: 10. Per the germline V gene, CDR1 is LGHNA and CDR2 is YNFKEQ. This CDR3 is 15 amino acids long. CDR3 amino acids: CASSPPRGTWETQYF. The CDR3 bases are TGTGCCAGCAGCCCACCGCGGGGGACCTGGGAGACCCAGTACTTC.

The gene calls are TRBV11-2 and TRBJ1-1; D remains ambiguous. Germline V lookup: CDR1 SGHAT, CDR2 FQNNGV. Trimming left V 1 base short and J 6 bases short, with 6 bases between. This CDR3 comprises 12 residues. CDR3 protein: CASSLGLPEAFF. The CDR3 DNA reads TGTGCCAGCAGCTTAGGACTCCCTGAAGCTTTCTTT. Together with reference TRBV11-2 and TRBJ1-1, the CDR3 gives the full variable domain: EAGVAQSPRYKIIEKRQSVAFWCNPISGHATLYWYQQILGQGPKLLIQFQNNGVVDDSQLPKDRFSAERLKGVDSTLKIQPAKLEDSAVYLCASSLGLPEAFFGQGTRLTVV.

This clone was observed a single time. The chain has TRBV7-8 and TRBJ1-3; 8 bases fit TRBD1. This CDR3 is 18 amino acids long. Looked up from germline, CDR1 is SGHVS and CDR2 is FQNEAQ. The trim removed 4 bases at V and 0 bases at J, leaving 11 bases unmatched. CDR3 coding DNA: TGTGCCAGCAGCTCGGACAGGGTTCACCATTTCTCTGGAAACACCATATATTTT. Its translation: CASSSDRVHHFSGNTIYF.

The V and J genes are TRBV3-1 (or the pseudogene TRBV3-2) and TRBJ1-1; D is possibly TRBD1 (6 bases). The length of the CDR3 is 13 residues. CDR1 is LGHDT and CDR2 is YNNKEL in the germline V gene (reference sequence). V dropped 5 bases and J dropped 6 bases, with 13 bases sitting between them. CDR3 sequence: CASSSQGSAEAFF. The CDR3 nucleotides read TGTGCCAGCAGCTCCCAGGGGTCCGCTGAAGCTTTCTTT.

V and J are TRBV9 and TRBJ1-3, with 8 bases that match TRBD1. V was pared by 0 bases and J by 8 bases, with 7 bases of the junction left unmatched. The CDR3 runs 15 residues. The V gene's germline CDR1 is SGDLS and CDR2 YYNGEE. The CDR3 DNA reads as TGTGCCAGCAGCGTAGGCCAGGGGGCCTTAGACACCATATATTTT. It is translated as CASSVGQGALDTIYF.

This chain connects TRBV4-1 to TRBJ1-3; D might be TRBD1 (5 bases). V shed 1 base and J shed 0 bases, with 13 bases lying between them. This CDR3 region has 17 residues. Germline-derived CDR1 and CDR2 are MGHRA and YSYEKL. The CDR3 reads CASSQGRGTLSGNTIYF. The CDR3 nucleotides are TGCGCCAGCAGCCAAGGAAGGGGTACACTCTCTGGAAACACCATATATTTT.

About this clone: Other DNA sequences in the same sample also yield this CDR3. The chain recombines TRBV5-1 with TRBJ1-1; the match to TRBD1 covers 7 bases. CDR3 length: 14 residues. Germline trimming cut 3 bases from V and 1 base from J; bases unmatched to any gene: 3. The germline CDR1 and CDR2 sequences are SGHRS and YFSETQ. The CDR3 DNA reads TGCGCCAGCAGCTCCGGGACAGCGAACACTGAAGCTTTCTTT. Amino acids: CASSSGTANTEAFF.

The chain uses TRBV7-9 and TRBJ1-6; 10 bases map to TRBD1. Germline CDR1 is SEHNR and CDR2 is FQNEAQ (reference sequence). The CDR3 runs 17 residues. V lost 5 bases, J lost 7 bases, and 11 bases stayed unmatched. As DNA, the CDR3 is TGTGCCAGCAGCCCTCCCGGGACAGGGGTTCGGAATTCACCCCTCCACTTT. Protein product: CASSPPGTGVRNSPLHF.